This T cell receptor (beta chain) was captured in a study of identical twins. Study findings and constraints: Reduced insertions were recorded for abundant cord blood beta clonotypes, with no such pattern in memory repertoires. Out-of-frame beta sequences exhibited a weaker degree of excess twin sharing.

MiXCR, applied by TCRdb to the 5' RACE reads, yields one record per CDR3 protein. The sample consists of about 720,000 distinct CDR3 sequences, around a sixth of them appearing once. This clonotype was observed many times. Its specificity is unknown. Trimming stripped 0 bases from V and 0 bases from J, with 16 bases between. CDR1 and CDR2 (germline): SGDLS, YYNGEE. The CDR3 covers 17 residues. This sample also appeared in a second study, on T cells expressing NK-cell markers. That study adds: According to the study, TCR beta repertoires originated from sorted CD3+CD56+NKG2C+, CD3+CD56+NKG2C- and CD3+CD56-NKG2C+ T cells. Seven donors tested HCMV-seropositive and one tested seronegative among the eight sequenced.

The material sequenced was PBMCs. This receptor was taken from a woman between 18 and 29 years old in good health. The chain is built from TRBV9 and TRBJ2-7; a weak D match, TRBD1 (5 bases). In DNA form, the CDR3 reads TGTGCCAGCAGCGTAGGACCCCATCCGACAGCCTCCTACGAGCAGTACTTC. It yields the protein CASSVGPHPTASYEQYF.